The next 11 T cell receptor beta chains were all read from a single sample in a study of blood T cell repertoires in COVID-19. Generated by immunoSEQ multiplex PCR, the TCRdb table keeps only in-frame clones and is missing some. The table includes a few hundred thousand clones, more than 85% detected once. The sample comprised peripheral blood. Source of these receptors: a woman in her 70s with active or convalescent COVID-19.

This clone showed up just once. The chain links TRBV5-1 to TRBJ2-1; 7 bases agree with TRBD2. Germline CDR1 reads SGHRS; CDR2 reads YFSETQ. V was clipped by 7 bases and J by 7 bases; unmatched bases: 11. The CDR3 is 14 amino acids. CDR3 in amino acids: CASGSGGVGNEQFF. The CDR3 DNA reads as TGCGCCAGCGGATCGGGGGGAGTAGGTAATGAGCAGTTCTTC.

The chain employs TRBV7-2 and TRBJ2-2, with TRBD1 matching 11 bases. Per the germline V gene, CDR1 is SGHTA and CDR2 is FQGNSA. With V trimmed by 5 bases and J by 4 bases, 3 bases remained unmatched. The CDR3 is 15 residues long. The CDR3 sequence: CASSRDRGTTGELFF. Written as DNA, the CDR3 is TGTGCCAGCAGCAGGGACAGGGGGACCACCGGGGAGCTGTTTTTT. The whole variable domain, remainder taken from reference TRBV7-2 and TRBJ2-2, is GAGVSQSPSNKVTEKGKDVELRCDPISGHTALYWYRQSLGQGLEFLIYFQGNSAPDKSGLPSDRFSAERTGGSVSTLTIQRTQQEDSAVYLCASSRDRGTTGELFFGEGSRLTVL.

The J gene is TRBJ2-7, the V gene TRBV4-2, with 9 bases that match TRBD1. The V and J ends lost 1 base and 4 bases, in that order; junction bases with no gene match: 5. The CDR3 loop spans 15 amino acids. Per the germline V gene, CDR1 is LGHNA and CDR2 is YNFKEQ. CDR3 DNA: TGTGCCAGCAGCCAAGTGAAAGGACAGGGGTACGAGCAGTACTTC. This gives the protein CASSQVKGQGYEQYF.

This chain connects TRBV6-5 to TRBJ1-1; D ambiguous. V lost 8 bases, J lost 0 bases, and 10 bases lay in between. Germline CDR1 reads MNHEY; CDR2 reads SVGAGI. The CDR3 contains 13 residues. The CDR3 is CASRSLMNTEAFF. CDR3 nucleotides: TGTGCCAGCCGCAGTTTAATGAACACTGAAGCTTTCTTT.

V is TRBV6-1 and J is TRBJ2-7; D might be TRBD2 (6 bases). The CDR3 spans 13 residues. Trimming pared 2 bases from V and 7 bases from J, leaving 12 bases between. CDR1 and CDR2 (germline): MNHNS, SASEGT. The CDR3: CASSERAGGEQYF. The CDR3 nucleotides are TGTGCCAGCAGTGAACGGGCCGGGGGAGAGCAGTACTTC.

This clone was seen a handful of times. V gene TRBV27 combines with J gene TRBJ1-6, with 7 bases matching TRBD1. This CDR3 has 21 residues. The trim removed 2 bases at V and 0 bases at J, leaving 16 bases unmatched. Germline V lookup: CDR1 MNHEY, CDR2 SMNVEV (reference sequence). The CDR3 nucleotides read TGTGCCAGCAGTTTAAACGGCAGGGGGGTTCGTGGAAGCTCCTATAATTCACCCCTCCACTTT. Encoded protein: CASSLNGRGVRGSSYNSPLHF.

V is TRBV7-2 and J is TRBJ2-7; 9 nucleotides match TRBD1. Germline V gene lookup returns CDR1 SGHTA and CDR2 FQGNSA. Losses at the gene ends were 8 bases for V and 1 base for J; bases not matched to a gene: 6. CDR3 size: 14 residues. The CDR3 region is CASSVDRGSYEQYF. CDR3 in DNA: TGTGCCAGCTCCGTGGACAGGGGTTCCTACGAGCAGTACTTC.

The chain is built from TRBV6-6 and TRBJ1-2, with 7 bases fitting TRBD1. Germline loops: CDR1 MNHNY, CDR2 SVGAGI (reference sequence). Trimming took 5 bases from V and 8 from J; bases not matched to a gene: 14. The CDR3 is 15 amino acids. CDR3 loop: CASSNGNRGESGYTF. CDR3 nucleotides: TGTGCCAGCAGTAACGGTAACAGGGGTGAGAGCGGCTACACCTTC.

The rearrangement joins TRBV5-1 to TRBJ2-6; the match to TRBD1 covers 9 bases. Germline V CDR1 and CDR2: SGHRS, YFSETQ. The CDR3 is 17 amino acids. The junction had 4 bases not matched to a gene; V was cut back by 3 bases and J by 0 bases. CDR3 bases: TGCGCCAGCAGCTATGGGACAGGGTCCTCTGGGGCCAACGTCCTGACTTTC. Translation gives CASSYGTGSSGANVLTF.

V usage is TRBV4-3 and J usage is TRBJ1-1; D ambiguous. Germline V gives CDR1 LGHNA, CDR2 YSLEER. This CDR3 contains 13 residues. V was pared by 2 bases and J by 4 bases, with 8 bases between. The CDR3 DNA is TGCGCCAGCAGCCAAACACAGACCACTGAAGCTTTCTTT. It specifies CASSQTQTTEAFF.

The chain employs TRBV9 and TRBJ2-3; a weak D match, TRBD1 (5 bases). Germline-derived CDR1 and CDR2 are SGDLS and YYNGEE. The CDR3 is 13 residues long. V lost 5 bases, J lost 6 bases, and 13 bases lay in between. CDR3 nucleotide sequence: TGTGCCAGCAGGGGGCAGCTAATGGATACGCAGTATTTT. Translation gives CASRGQLMDTQYF.